A single sample gave rise to the 16 T cell receptor beta chains below, sequenced in a study of T-cell reconstitution after alpha-beta-depleted transplantation in children (dated by TCRdb to 2015 to 2016). To prepare the library, PCR was applied. Sequencing relied on an Illumina HiSeq 2500. TCR libraries were prepared with molecular barcoding, using unique molecular identifiers to normalize TCRbeta repertoire quantification. TCRdb ran its own pipeline on the public reads, namely fastp trimming at Q25 and MiXCR clone calling, and kept in-frame beta chains. Every distinct CDR3 protein forms one entry, paired with its most common genes and DNA. The sample contains fewer than 550,000 distinct CDR3 sequences, roughly 17% of them found a single time. Approximately 29% of the sample goes to the ten largest clones. The sample's treatment or condition label is to be understood as: allogeneic hematopoietic cell transplantation with graft depleted of TCRalphabeta T cells and CD19 B cells.

The sequences come from PBMCs, mostly from graft donor cells, collected 360 days after TCRalphabeta/CD19-depleted stem cell transplant. Receptors originate from a boy under two years old who had a stem cell transplant for Wiskott-Aldrich syndrome, so the T cells may come from the graft donor.

This clonotype was observed at least ten times. The CDR3 reads CASSLYGLNTEAFF. CDR3 DNA sequence: TGTGCCAGCAGTTTGTATGGGTTGAACACTGAAGCTTTCTTT. The genes are TRBV12-3 or TRBV12-4 and TRBJ1-1; D not certain. The CDR3 length is 14 residues. The V end was cut by 3 bases, the J end by 0 bases, with 8 bases between.

This chain joins TRBV12-3 or TRBV12-4 and TRBJ2-3, with D perhaps matching TRBD2 (5 bases). V dropped 7 bases and J dropped 0 bases, with 17 bases sitting between them. This CDR3 is built from 16 residues. CDR3 loop: CASTPRGAVSTDTQYF. As DNA, the CDR3 is TGTGCCAGCACTCCTCGGGGTGCGGTCAGCACAGATACGCAGTATTTT.

The chain links TRBV10-3 to TRBJ2-3, with no clear D. V lost 8 bases and J 1 base, leaving 10 bases between the germline ends. CDR1 and CDR2 (germline): ENHRY, SYGVKD. The CDR3 sequence is 13 residues long. The CDR3 DNA sequence: TGTGCCATCGGACCCTCCCGCACAGATACGCAGTATTTT. Translation: CAIGPSRTDTQYF.

This clonotype was counted only a few times. The chain combines TRBV20-1 with TRBJ2-2, with D possibly being TRBD2 (6 bases). Germline loops: CDR1 DFQATT, CDR2 SNEGSKA (reference sequence). This CDR3 contains 17 residues. Trimming cost V 2 bases and J 0 bases, with 16 bases left between them. The CDR3 DNA reads TGCAGTGCTAGAACCCCGGCTAGCGCGTCGAACACCGGGGAGCTGTTTTTT. Translating gives CSARTPASASNTGELFF.

In this sample, this clonotype turned up a few times. CDR3 in amino acids: CASSDGFQGSPLHF. In DNA form, the CDR3 reads TGTGCCAGCAGTGACGGGTTTCAAGGCTCACCCCTCCACTTT. The V gene is TRBV2, the J gene TRBJ1-6, with D unclear. Trimming shortened V by 3 bases and J by 10 bases, and 13 bases separated the two germline ends. Germline CDR1 and CDR2: SNHLY and FYNNEI. This CDR3 contains 14 residues.

This clonotype was counted only a few times. This rearrangement joins TRBV4-3 to TRBJ2-5; 10 nucleotides agree with TRBD2. J gave up 7 bases and V 0 bases, and 11 bases lay outside the gene matches. The CDR3 spans 17 residues. Germline V gene data show CDR1 as LGHNA and CDR2 as YSLEER. CDR3 sequence (DNA): TGCGCCAGCAGCCAAGAAGGGCTAGCGGGAGTCGTTGGGACCCAGTACTTC. Encoded protein: CASSQEGLAGVVGTQYF.

This chain links TRBV7-6 with TRBJ2-7; 14 nucleotides match TRBD2. Germline V CDR1 and CDR2: SGHVS, FNYEAQ. The CDR3 is 17 amino acids. J gave up 6 bases and V 1 base, and 8 bases lay outside the gene matches. This CDR3 reads CASSLVQPGLAGVEQYF. Written as DNA, the CDR3 is TGTGCCAGCAGCTTAGTTCAACCGGGACTAGCGGGAGTCGAGCAGTACTTC.

The rearrangement links TRBV29-1 to TRBJ2-2; D might be TRBD1 (6 bases). Trimming cost V 5 bases and J 6 bases, with 16 bases left between them. Germline CDR1 is SQVTM and CDR2 is ANQGSEA. The CDR3 runs 14 residues. The CDR3 region is CSVSQGLSAGELFF. CDR3 sequence (DNA): TGCAGCGTTTCCCAGGGGCTTTCTGCCGGGGAGCTGTTTTTT.

This clonotype was detected only a few times. V usage is TRBV5-1 and J usage is TRBJ2-3; TRBD1 agrees at 10 bases. The germline CDR1 and CDR2 sequences are SGHRS and YFSETQ. This CDR3 region has 14 residues. Trimming cost V 2 bases and J 5 bases; bases outside gene matches: 2. The CDR3 nucleotides read TGCGCCAGCAGCTTTGACAGGGGGCGAGATACGCAGTATTTT. Amino acid sequence: CASSFDRGRDTQYF.

This clonotype was observed a few times. This chain uses TRBV29-1 with TRBJ2-3, with D tentatively TRBD1 or TRBD2 (5 bases each). CDR3 length: 15 residues. V lost 4 bases and J lost 0, with 14 bases in between. The germline V gene has CDR1 SQVTM and CDR2 ANQGSEA. The CDR3 region is CSVGGGKTSTDTQYF. CDR3 coding DNA: TGCAGCGTTGGTGGGGGTAAGACTAGCACAGATACGCAGTATTTT.

This clonotype turned up a few times. The J gene is TRBJ2-1, the V gene TRBV3-1; 7 positions match TRBD1. V lost 4 bases and J lost 1; bases outside the gene matches: 7. Germline V gene lookup returns CDR1 LGHDT and CDR2 YNNKEL (reference sequence). CDR3 length equals 16 residues. The CDR3 nucleotides are TGTGCCAGCAGCCGAAGGGGCAGGGGGTCCTACAATGAGCAGTTCTTC. Its translation: CASSRRGRGSYNEQFF.

This clonotype was seen a few times. This rearrangement joins TRBV6-5 to TRBJ2-7; no clear D gene. The V gene's germline CDR1 is MNHEY and CDR2 SVGAGI. The CDR3 extends over 15 amino acids. Trimming stripped 0 bases from V and 2 bases from J, with 11 bases between. The CDR3 spells CASSYSPGKTYEQYF. CDR3 in DNA: TGTGCCAGCAGTTACTCGCCAGGCAAAACCTACGAGCAGTACTTC.

This clonotype appeared a few times. This chain links TRBV7-6 with TRBJ1-4; D not resolved. Germline CDR1 reads SGHVS; CDR2 reads FNYEAQ. This CDR3 has 14 residues. The V end was cut by 4 bases, the J end by 4 bases, with 10 bases between. CDR3 in amino acids: CASSSRVDNEKLFF. In DNA, the CDR3 is TGTGCCAGCAGCTCCCGGGTCGATAATGAAAAACTGTTTTTT.

This clonotype occurred a few times. The chain employs TRBV11-1 and TRBJ2-2, with 11 bases identical to TRBD2. Unmatched junction bases numbered 12, after V lost 4 bases and J lost 5 bases. This CDR3 has 18 residues. CDR1 SGHAT and CDR2 FQDESV come from the germline V gene (reference sequence). CDR3 protein: CASSSWLAGGPSTGELFF. The CDR3, as DNA: TGTGCCAGCAGCTCCTGGTTAGCGGGAGGGCCGAGTACCGGGGAGCTGTTTTTT.

The sample holds a few counts of this clonotype. The chain employs TRBV12-3 or TRBV12-4 and TRBJ2-7, with D uncertain. Trimming cost V 3 bases and J 5 bases, with 8 bases left between them. The CDR3 is 12 amino acids. The CDR3 nucleotides read TGTGCCAGCAGTTTTGGGGTGAACGAGCAGTACTTC. Its translation: CASSFGVNEQYF.

The rearrangement joins TRBV4-1 to TRBJ2-7; D unclear. This CDR3 has 15 amino acids. Germline V lookup: CDR1 MGHRA, CDR2 YSYEKL. Deletions cut 4 bases from V and 4 bases from J, with 17 bases between. The CDR3 is CASSPEFRPSYEQYF. In DNA, the CDR3 is TGCGCCAGCAGCCCAGAGTTTAGGCCTTCTTACGAGCAGTACTTC.